Described below is a single T cell receptor beta chain sequence and its context. The antigen it recognizes is unknown. Nothing much larger sits one base from this clone, and base qualities are not available. The sequencer was an Illumina HiSeq 1500. In-frame beta chains were kept once TCRdb had trimmed the public reads at Q25 with fastp and called clones with MiXCR. Rows merge per CDR3 protein into single entries with the most common DNA and genes. For this sample there are approximately 770,000 distinct CDR3 sequences; almost 30% appear just once. The ten most abundant clones make up around 13% of the sample. The V and J ends are trimmed by 7 bases and 2 bases, leaving 9 bases between them. The CDR3 numbers 13 residues from cysteine through phenylalanine. Just the 39-base CDR3 DNA is kept, in frame starting at base 1. Per the germline V gene (reference sequence), LNHDA is the CDR1 and SQIVND is the CDR2.

The data stem from a study of T cell repertoires in cytomegalovirus infection (dated by TCRdb to the late 2010s). Context from the whole study: The peptide stimulations were aimed at well-studied HLA-B-restricted epitopes as well as recently identified HLA-C-restricted CMV epitopes, whose presentation resists viral immunomodulation. Donor HLA type was relevant to the analysis, as public TCR beta signatures indicated carriage of CMV infection together with the matching HLA type.

The paper as a whole reports these results and caveats: Carriers of CMV infection plus the relevant HLA type were discriminated by the cumulative frequency of public TCR beta family members in the study cohort and in an independent roughly 370-donor cohort. In the ex vivo response, HLA-C-restricted CMV-specific TCR beta clonotypes were dominant, and in two of eight donors the single most frequent clonotype came from this HLA-C-restricted group.

According to the study, the label for this sample's treatment or condition signals: in vitro stimulation with specific CMV peptide epitopes to enrich CMV-specific T cells. The sequence links TRBV19 to TRBJ2-1, with the D gene call left open. The clonotype comes from a human donor in good health (CMV status not recorded). Some clones in this sample may be carry-over from other donors' samples. The sequences come from cultured CD8+ T cells from PBMCs, collected from culture after CMV antigen stimulation. The nucleotide sequence is given as TGTGCCAGTAACGACTCTCCCTACAATGAGCAGTTCTTC. It codes for CASNDSPYNEQFF.